This entry is about one TCR beta chain. As handled by the study authors: Amplification of reference gene primers provided the estimated nucleated cell counts. The table came from immunoSEQ multiplex PCR; TCRdb's copy has only in-frame clones and leaves some out. From that table come the V and J calls and clone size; the DNA was used to work out D and trimming. The repertoire consists of some 17,000 clones, with 65% to 80% occurring once and the leading ten covering around a sixth. These data originate in a study of blood T cell repertoires in COVID-19. Study-wide context: Samples of COVID-19 (acute and convalescent) were obtained from the United States, Italy and Spain.

The germline CDR1 and CDR2 sequences are SEHNR and FQNEAQ (reference sequence). V was clipped by 5 bases and J by 5 bases, with 10 bases between them. The CDR3 has 14 residues. The sample taken for sequencing was peripheral blood. The V call is TRBV7-9, the J call TRBJ1-6, with D maybe TRBD1 (5 bases). This clonotype was sampled from a man in his 70s with COVID-19, enrolled during active disease. CDR3 region: CASSRGTDNSPLHF. The CDR3 DNA follows: TGTGCCAGCAGCCGCGGGACGGATAATTCACCCCTCCACTTT.